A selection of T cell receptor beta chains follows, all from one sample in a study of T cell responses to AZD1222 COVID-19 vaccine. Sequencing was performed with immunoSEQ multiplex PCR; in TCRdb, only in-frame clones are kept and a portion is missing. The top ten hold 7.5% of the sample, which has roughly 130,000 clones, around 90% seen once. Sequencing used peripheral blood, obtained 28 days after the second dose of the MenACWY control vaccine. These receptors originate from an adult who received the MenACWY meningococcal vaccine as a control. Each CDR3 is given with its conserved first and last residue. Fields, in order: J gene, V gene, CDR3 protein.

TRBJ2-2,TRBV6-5,CASSSDRYTGELFF
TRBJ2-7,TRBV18,CASSPPDQADEQYF
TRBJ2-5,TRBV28,CASSLGAGQVETQYF
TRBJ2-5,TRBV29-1,CSVAPTGSQETQYF
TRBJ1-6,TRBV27,CASSFPGGNSPLHF
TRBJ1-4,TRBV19,CASSPEGWVEKLFF
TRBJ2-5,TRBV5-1,CASSRDRKETQYF
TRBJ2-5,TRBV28,CASRGAGVETQYF
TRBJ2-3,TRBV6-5,CASSYSTVDTQYF
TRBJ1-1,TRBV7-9,CASSALPETEAFF
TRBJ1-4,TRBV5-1,CASTPSGATNEKLFF
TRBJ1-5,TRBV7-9,CASSSPGQGYSNQPQHF
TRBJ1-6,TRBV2,CALSGRGSSPLHF
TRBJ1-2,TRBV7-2,CASSLKRATNYGYTF
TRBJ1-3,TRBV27,CASSLDTSSGNTIYF
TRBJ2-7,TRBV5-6,CASSLHRDREFEQYF
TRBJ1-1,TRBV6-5,CASSTGGAETEAFF
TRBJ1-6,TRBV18,CASSPTGVGSPLHF
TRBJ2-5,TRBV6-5,CATTSGGAGQETQYF
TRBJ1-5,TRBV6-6,CASNGQIHSNQPQHF
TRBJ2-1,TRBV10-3,CAISESYDYNEQFF
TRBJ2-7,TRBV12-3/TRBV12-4,CASSRDTHEQYF
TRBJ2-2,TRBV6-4,CASSDGQSHTGELFF
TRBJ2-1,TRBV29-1,CSDVGTGNLNEQFF
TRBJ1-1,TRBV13,CASSPPGPWGTEAFF
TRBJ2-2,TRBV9,CASSAQPNTGELFF
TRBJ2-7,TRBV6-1,CASSPRVDYEQYF
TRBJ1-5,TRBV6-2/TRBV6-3,CASSYPGLGQPQHF
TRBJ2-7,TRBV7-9,CASSTGQPGAEQYF
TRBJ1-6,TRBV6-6,CASRWDGLGSPLHF
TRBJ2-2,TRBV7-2,CASSLMSVGTGNTGELFF
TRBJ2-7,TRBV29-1,CSVEAQHFQYF
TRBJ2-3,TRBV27,CASSFLVGGTDTQYF
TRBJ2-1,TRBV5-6,CASTGKPSSAYNEQFF
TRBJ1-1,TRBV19,CASSERGQGNTEAFF
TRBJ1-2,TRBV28,CASTLGTGNYGYTF
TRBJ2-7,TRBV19,CASTPGQSYEQYF
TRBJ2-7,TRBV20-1,CSASDAGASGSSYEQYF